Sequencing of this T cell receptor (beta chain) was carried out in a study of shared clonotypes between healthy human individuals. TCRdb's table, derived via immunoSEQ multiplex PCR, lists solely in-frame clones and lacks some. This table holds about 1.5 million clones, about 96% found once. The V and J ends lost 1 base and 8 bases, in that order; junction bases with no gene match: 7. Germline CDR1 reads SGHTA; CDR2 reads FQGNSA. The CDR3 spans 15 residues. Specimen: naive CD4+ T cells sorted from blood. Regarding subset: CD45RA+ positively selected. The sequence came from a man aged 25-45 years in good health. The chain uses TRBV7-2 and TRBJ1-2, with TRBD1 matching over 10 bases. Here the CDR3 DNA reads TGTGCCAGCAGCTTAGTTGGGACAGGGGCGTCCGGCTACACCTTC. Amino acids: CASSLVGTGASGYTF.